These 29 T cell receptor beta chains share one sample of origin, sequenced in a study of T-cell reconstitution after alpha-beta-depleted transplantation in children. The TCRbeta library incorporated unique molecular identifiers. TCRdb recomputed calls from the PCR reads with MiXCR, one row per CDR3 protein. Of 490,000 or so distinct CDR3 sequences listed, around 13% were seen once; the top ten hold around 6%. This specimen consisted of PBMCs from the stem cell graft donor, obtained from the stem cell graft. These receptor sequences come from a human donor who donated a stem cell graft to a child with combined immunodeficiency.

The J gene is TRBJ1-4, the V gene TRBV12-3 or TRBV12-4, with a tentative D call TRBD1 (5 bases). CDR3 length: 13 residues. Trimming removed 11 bases at V and 8 bases at J, with 18 bases between. The CDR3 here is CAVLTAGREKLFF. The DNA for the CDR3 is TGTGCCGTCTTGACAGCTGGAAGGGAAAAACTGTTTTTT.

This clonotype occurred once. The gene calls are TRBV12-5 and TRBJ2-7; TRBD1 or TRBD2 may be the D gene (7 bases each). V gave up 4 bases and J gave up 7 bases, with 17 bases separating them. The CDR3 is 14 amino acids. Germline lookup yields CDR1 LGHNT and CDR2 FRNRAP. The CDR3 loop reads CASGWGGQNGEQYF. Written as DNA, the CDR3 is TGTGCTAGTGGTTGGGGGGGACAGAATGGGGAGCAGTACTTC.

This clonotype appeared a few times. The V call is TRBV7-2, the J call TRBJ2-3, with 10 bases fitting TRBD2. This CDR3 spans 15 amino acids. V shed 3 bases, J shed 5 bases, and the junction held 5 bases outside the gene matches. CDR1 is SGHTA, CDR2 FQGNSA, per germline. CDR3: CASSLERGGIDTQYF. The CDR3 bases are TGTGCCAGCAGCTTGGAGCGGGGGGGCATAGATACGCAGTATTTT.

The V and J genes are TRBV6-2 or TRBV6-3 and TRBJ2-5; the D gene is possibly TRBD2 (6 bases). Germline CDR1 MNHEY, CDR2 SVGEGT. This CDR3 region has 14 residues. V was trimmed by 5 bases and J by 2 bases, leaving 12 bases between them. The CDR3 DNA reads as TGTGCCAGCAGTGAGGGACTGGAGCAAGAGACCCAGTACTTC. Translating it yields CASSEGLEQETQYF.

The chain is built from TRBV19 and TRBJ2-5, with D unclear. Trimming took off 1 base at V and 4 bases at J, with 7 bases between the two ends. This CDR3 spans 13 amino acids. Germline V gene lookup returns CDR1 LNHDA and CDR2 SQIVND (reference sequence). This CDR3 reads CASSIGVGETQYF. The CDR3 DNA sequence: TGTGCCAGTAGTATAGGTGTGGGAGAGACCCAGTACTTC.

Note on this clonotype: This likely came from a read error, as a far larger clone is one base away. This chain links TRBV7-8 with TRBJ2-1; D uncertain. From germline, CDR1 is SGHVS and CDR2 FQNEAQ. The CDR3 loop spans 13 amino acids. V was trimmed by 5 bases and J by 0 bases, leaving 5 bases between them. As DNA, the CDR3 is TGTGCCAGCAGCATGAGCTCCTACAATGAGCAGTTCTTC. Protein product: CASSMSSYNEQFF.

The rearrangement joins TRBV20-1 to TRBJ2-1; possibly TRBD2 for D (6 bases). Per the germline V gene, CDR1 is DFQATT and CDR2 is SNEGSKA (reference sequence). The V gene lost 5 bases and the J gene lost 0 bases, with 14 bases spanning the gap. CDR3 length: 15 residues. The CDR3 coding sequence is TGCAGTGCTCCTCCCGCGGGGAGCTCCTACAATGAGCAGTTCTTC. It specifies CSAPPAGSSYNEQFF.

Many counts were recorded for this clonotype. The genes are TRBV7-7 and TRBJ2-3; weak D call: TRBD1 (5 bases). The CDR3 totals 16 residues. Germline CDR1 SSHAT, CDR2 FNYEAQ (reference sequence). With 2 bases removed from V and 2 bases from J, the gap between germline ends came to 14 bases. This CDR3 reads CASSLPSDSNTDTQYF. CDR3 DNA: TGTGCCAGCAGCTTACCCTCAGACAGTAACACAGATACGCAGTATTTT.

J is TRBJ2-1 and V is TRBV9; D remains ambiguous. CDR3 size: 14 residues. Per the germline V gene, CDR1 is SGDLS and CDR2 is YYNGEE. The V gene lost 4 bases and the J gene lost 8 bases, with 16 bases spanning the gap. CDR3 coding DNA: TGTGCCAGCAGCTACTCCGGAAGCTTCGATGAGCAGTTCTTC. This gives the protein CASSYSGSFDEQFF.

For the CDR3, the DNA is TGCAGTGCTAGGGGGACTAGCGGGGTTACCTACAATGAGCAGTTCTTC. Its translation is CSARGTSGVTYNEQFF. This chain links TRBV20-1 with TRBJ2-1; the match to TRBD2 covers 13 bases. The CDR3 spans 16 residues. Trimming at V came to 3 bases and at J to 2 bases, leaving 4 bases not matched to a gene. The germline V gene has CDR1 DFQATT and CDR2 SNEGSKA (reference sequence).

At least ten counts were recorded for this clonotype. The genes are TRBV29-1 and TRBJ1-1, with D tentatively TRBD1 (5 bases). Germline V gene sequence: CDR1 SQVTM, CDR2 ANQGSEA. The V and J ends lost 7 bases and 4 bases respectively, with 16 bases between them. This CDR3 has 13 amino acids. The CDR3 here is CSGSRQFGTEAFF. The CDR3 region has the DNA TGCAGCGGTTCCCGACAGTTCGGCACTGAAGCTTTCTTT.

V and J are TRBV10-3 and TRBJ1-1, with TRBD1 identical over 11 bases. Looked up from germline, CDR1 is ENHRY and CDR2 is SYGVKD. The V and J ends lost 0 bases and 5 bases, in that order; junction bases with no gene match: 8. This CDR3 region has 17 residues. The CDR3 reads CAISESPLRDRGTEAFF. In DNA form, the CDR3 reads TGTGCCATCAGTGAGTCACCTCTCCGGGACAGGGGGACTGAAGCTTTCTTT.

This clonotype was detected a few times. The chain links TRBV5-5 to TRBJ1-3; D is possibly TRBD1 (5 bases). The CDR3 covers 17 residues. Trimming shortened V by 0 bases and J by 0 bases, and 13 bases separated the two germline ends. Per the germline V gene, CDR1 is SGHKS and CDR2 is YYEKEE (reference sequence). The CDR3 sequence is CASSLVRGPASGNTIYF. The CDR3 nucleotides read TGTGCCAGCAGCTTGGTTCGGGGCCCAGCCTCTGGAAACACCATATATTTT. Combining the CDR3 with reference TRBV5-5 and TRBJ1-3 gives the whole variable domain DAGVTQSPTHLIKTRGQQVTLRCSPISGHKSVSWYQQVLGQGPQFIFQYYEKEERGRGNFPDRFSARQFPNYSSELNVNALLLGDSALYLCASSLVRGPASGNTIYFGEGSWLTVV.

The table lists this clonotype with a few counts. This chain connects TRBV4-3 to TRBJ1-1; 8 bases match TRBD1. This CDR3 has 14 amino acids. Germline CDR1 and CDR2: LGHNA and YSLEER. J gave up 4 bases and V 2 bases, and 3 bases lay outside the gene matches. The CDR3 protein is CASSQTGGSTEAFF. In DNA form, the CDR3 reads TGCGCCAGCAGCCAAACAGGGGGAAGCACTGAAGCTTTCTTT.

The V and J genes are TRBV12-3 or TRBV12-4 and TRBJ1-2, with D perhaps TRBD1 (5 bases). The CDR3 is 13 residues long. V was shortened by 7 bases and J by 3 bases, with 12 bases between the two germline ends. CDR3 in DNA: TGTGCCAGCAACGTCCGGGGGGACTATGGCTACACCTTC. Protein product: CASNVRGDYGYTF.

This clonotype was detected many times. The chain uses TRBV9 and TRBJ2-7; D perhaps matches TRBD2 (6 bases). The V and J ends lost 0 bases and 10 bases respectively, with 14 bases between them. Germline-derived CDR1 and CDR2 are SGDLS and YYNGEE. This CDR3 region has 13 residues. The DNA of the CDR3 is TGTGCCAGCAGCGTAGGGGGTAGCGGCAATCAGTACTTC. Its translation is CASSVGGSGNQYF.

Ten or more counts support this clonotype. The gene calls are TRBV29-1 and TRBJ2-5, with a tentative D call TRBD1 (6 bases). This CDR3 region has 12 residues. The V gene's germline CDR1 is SQVTM and CDR2 ANQGSEA. The V gene lost 5 bases and the J gene lost 2 bases, with 9 bases spanning the gap. CDR3 nucleotide sequence: TGCAGCGTTTTGGACAGTCAAGAGACCCAGTACTTC. Protein sequence: CSVLDSQETQYF.

J is TRBJ2-7 and V is TRBV6-5, with D hard to call. CDR1 is MNHEY and CDR2 is SVGAGI in the germline V gene. The V end was cut by 0 bases, the J end by 3 bases, with 12 bases between. The CDR3 has 15 residues. CDR3 sequence (DNA): TGTGCCAGCAGTTACTCGAAACTTGGCCTCTACGAGCAGTACTTC. As protein: CASSYSKLGLYEQYF.

This clonotype was counted a few times. CDR3 region: CSALSNNYGYTF. The DNA of the CDR3 is TGCAGCGCGCTCTCCAATAACTATGGCTACACCTTC. The rearrangement joins TRBV29-1 to TRBJ1-2; D is ambiguous. The CDR3 is 12 amino acids. Between the trimmed V and J ends, which lost 7 bases and 1 base, there was a span of 10 bases. In germline, CDR1 is SQVTM, CDR2 ANQGSEA. The variable domain in full, completed from reference TRBV29-1 and TRBJ1-2, reads SAVISQKPSRDICQRGTSLTIQCQVDSQVTMMFWYRQQPGQSLTLIATANQGSEATYESGFVIDKFPISRPNLTFSTLTVSNMSPEDSSIYLCSALSNNYGYTFGSGTRLTVV.

CDR3 residues: CASSPWDREGNEQFF. In DNA form, the CDR3 reads TGTGCCAGCAGCCCCTGGGACAGGGAGGGCAATGAGCAGTTCTTC. The chain links TRBV7-2 to TRBJ2-1; 9 nucleotides align to TRBD1. The CDR3 spans 15 residues. Germline-derived CDR1 and CDR2 are SGHTA and FQGNSA. Germline trimming cut 5 bases from V and 6 bases from J; bases unmatched to any gene: 8.

This clonotype has at least ten counts. V usage is TRBV12-3 or TRBV12-4 and J usage is TRBJ2-1; 11 bases align to TRBD2. Germline trimming cut 7 bases from V and 8 bases from J; bases unmatched to any gene: 7. The CDR3 sequence is 14 residues long. The CDR3 coding sequence is TGTGCCAGCACGGGGACTAGCGGAGGGTATGAGCAGTTCTTC. Encoded protein: CASTGTSGGYEQFF.

A word on this clonotype: A junction end diverges from the germline sequence, so it may reflect a read error. The chain uses TRBV12-3 or TRBV12-4 and TRBJ2-1; D not resolved. The CDR3 spans 12 residues. CDR3 nucleotide sequence: TGTGCCAGCAGCCCGACCCTTTCCGAGCGGTTCTTC. Translation gives CASSPTLSERFF.

CDR3 nucleotide sequence: TGCGCCAGCAGCTTGTTACTAGCGAGAGACGAGCAGTACTTC. This codes for CASSLLLARDEQYF. V is TRBV5-1 and J is TRBJ2-7; 7 nucleotides line up with TRBD2. Germline CDR1 and CDR2: SGHRS and YFSETQ. CDR3 length: 14 amino acids. The V segment lost 1 base and the J segment 5 bases; nucleotides outside the gene matches: 6. Full variable domain (rest looked up from reference TRBV5-1 and TRBJ2-7): KAGVTQTPRYLIKTRGQQVTLSCSPISGHRSVSWYQQTPGQGLQFLFEYFSETQRNKGNFPGRFSGRQFSNSRSEMNVSTLELGDSALYLCASSLLLARDEQYFGPGTRLTVT.

This clonotype was detected a few times. V usage is TRBV7-8 and J usage is TRBJ2-1, with D tentatively TRBD2 (6 bases). The germline V gene has CDR1 SGHVS and CDR2 FQNEAQ. The germline V and J ends were trimmed by 1 base and 4 bases, with 14 bases remaining between them. There are 16 residues in the CDR3. CDR3 loop: CASSLDNGGTYNEQFF. As DNA, the CDR3 is TGTGCCAGCAGCTTAGATAACGGGGGTACGTACAATGAGCAGTTCTTC.

This clonotype was counted only a few times. The chain joins TRBV10-3 to TRBJ2-7; 10 bases line up with TRBD1. The germline V gene encodes CDR1 ENHRY and CDR2 SYGVKD. After removal of 6 bases from V and 6 bases from J, the junction contained 11 bases not matched to a gene. The CDR3 totals 15 residues. The CDR3 region is CAIRSTGGLLGEQYF. CDR3 nucleotides: TGTGCCATCAGGTCGACAGGGGGCCTCCTCGGCGAGCAGTACTTC.

This clonotype has only a few counts. The chain carries TRBV7-9 and TRBJ2-3; no clear D gene. This CDR3 is built from 12 residues. Trimming stripped 6 bases from V and 4 bases from J, with 8 bases between. Per germline, CDR1 SEHNR and CDR2 FQNEAQ (reference sequence). CDR3 nucleotide sequence: TGTGCCAGCAGGTCTGTTCCAGATACGCAGTATTTT. Translating it yields CASRSVPDTQYF.

The chain recombines TRBV28 with TRBJ1-1; D remains unclear. Trimming removed 5 bases from V and 8 bases from J, with 15 bases in between. Germline CDR1 reads MDHEN; CDR2 reads SYDVKM. This CDR3 contains 13 residues. The CDR3 DNA reads TGTGCCAGCAGTGCCCCGGGCCCCTGGGAAGCTTTCTTT. Amino acid sequence: CASSAPGPWEAFF.

This clonotype was seen more than once but under ten times. This sequence joins TRBV29-1 and TRBJ2-1; 11 bases fit TRBD1. The CDR3 is 15 amino acids. V lost 3 bases, J lost 6 bases, and 7 bases stayed unmatched. Germline CDR1 is SQVTM and CDR2 is ANQGSEA. The CDR3 region has the DNA TGCAGCGTTGATATAAGTGGGACAGGGGGCAATGAGCAGTTCTTC. It yields the protein CSVDISGTGGNEQFF.

J is TRBJ1-1 and V is TRBV19; 9 bases agree with TRBD1. CDR3 size: 16 residues. Per germline, CDR1 LNHDA and CDR2 SQIVND (reference sequence). The V and J ends lost 2 bases and 1 base, in that order; junction bases with no gene match: 5. The CDR3 spells CASSITGGGPNTEAFF. The DNA for the CDR3 is TGTGCCAGTAGTATAACAGGGGGCGGTCCGAACACTGAAGCTTTCTTT.